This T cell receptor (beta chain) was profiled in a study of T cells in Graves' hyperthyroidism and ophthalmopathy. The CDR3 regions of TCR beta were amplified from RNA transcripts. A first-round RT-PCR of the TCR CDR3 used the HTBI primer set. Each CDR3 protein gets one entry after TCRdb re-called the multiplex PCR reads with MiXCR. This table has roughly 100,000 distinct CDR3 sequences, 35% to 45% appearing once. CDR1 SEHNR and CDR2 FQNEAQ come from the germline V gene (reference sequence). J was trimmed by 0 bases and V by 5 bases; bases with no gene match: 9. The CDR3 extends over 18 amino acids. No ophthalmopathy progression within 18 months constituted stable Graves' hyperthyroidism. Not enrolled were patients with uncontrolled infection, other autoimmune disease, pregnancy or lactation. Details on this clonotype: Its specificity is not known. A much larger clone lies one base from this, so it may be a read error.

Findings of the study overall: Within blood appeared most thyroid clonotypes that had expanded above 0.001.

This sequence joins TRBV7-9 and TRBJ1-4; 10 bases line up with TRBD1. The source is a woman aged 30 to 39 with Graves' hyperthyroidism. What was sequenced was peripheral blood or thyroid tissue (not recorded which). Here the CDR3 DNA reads TGTGCCAGCAGCCCAACGACAGGGGGCTGTGCAACTAATGAAAAACTGTTTTTT. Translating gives CASSPTTGGCATNEKLFF.